Below are 12 T cell receptor beta chains sequenced from a single sample in a study of response to subunit inactivated influenza vaccine. TCRdb fed the RT-PCR reads into MiXCR, producing one record per CDR3 protein. The sample has about 830,000 distinct CDR3 sequences, 15% to 20% seen once. The sequences come from PBMCs from blood, collected approximately 5 days after vaccination. All receptors come from a man aged 45-65 years who received an inactivated influenza vaccine.

The chain couples TRBV7-2 to TRBJ2-3; weak D call: TRBD2 (6 bases). Germline CDR1 SGHTA, CDR2 FQGNSA. The CDR3 extends over 15 amino acids. Trimming removed 2 bases at V and 5 bases at J, with 14 bases between. The CDR3 nucleotides read TGTGCCAGCAGCTTACAAAGCGGGCCGGGAGATACGCAGTATTTT. It codes for CASSLQSGPGDTQYF.

The chain combines TRBV10-3 with TRBJ2-7; D gene uncertain. The CDR3 has 13 residues. The V end lost 4 bases, the J end lost 1 base, and 8 bases lay between the germline ends. Germline-derived CDR1 and CDR2 are ENHRY and SYGVKD. The CDR3 nucleotides are TGTGCCATCAGTGTACACACTTCCTACGAGCAGTACTTC. It translates to CAISVHTSYEQYF.

The genes are TRBV4-2 and TRBJ2-7; 12 nucleotides agree with TRBD2. Germline CDR1 is LGHNA and CDR2 is YNFKEQ. V dropped 0 bases and J dropped 3; count of bases not matched to a gene: 3. The length of the CDR3 is 16 residues. The CDR3 nucleotides read TGTGCCAGCAGCCAAGATGGGACTAGCGGGCTCTACGAGCAGTACTTC. It translates to CASSQDGTSGLYEQYF.

The genes are TRBV18 and TRBJ1-6; D remains unclear. Germline V lookup: CDR1 KGHSH, CDR2 LQKENI. The V end was cut by 6 bases, the J end by 0 bases, with 12 bases between. The CDR3 has 16 amino acids. This CDR3 reads CASSEPRSSYNSPLHF. DNA of the CDR3: TGTGCCAGCTCTGAACCGCGGAGCTCCTATAATTCACCCCTCCACTTT.

This clonotype was found a few times. The chain combines TRBV24-1 with TRBJ2-7; D remains unclear. Trimming stripped 3 bases from V and 4 bases from J, with 6 bases between. Germline V gene lookup returns CDR1 KGHDR and CDR2 SFDVKD. CDR3 length: 12 amino acids. CDR3 residues: CATSDDLYEQYF. For the CDR3, the DNA is TGTGCCACCAGTGATGACCTTTACGAGCAGTACTTC.

This chain joins TRBV25-1 and TRBJ2-7; the D is unclear. The CDR3 runs to 13 residues. Germline V gene sequence: CDR1 MGHDK, CDR2 SYGVNS. V gave up 9 bases and J gave up 3 bases, with 15 bases separating them. The CDR3 sequence: CARNRCSSYEQYF. CDR3 nucleotide sequence: TGTGCCAGAAATAGGTGTTCAAGCTACGAGCAGTACTTC.

This clonotype occurred many times. This chain uses TRBV29-1 with TRBJ2-3; D is ambiguous. This CDR3 has 11 amino acids. Germline V gene sequence: CDR1 SQVTM, CDR2 ANQGSEA. Trimming removed 6 bases from V and 4 bases from J, with 8 bases in between. This CDR3 reads CSVLSADTQYF. The CDR3 DNA follows: TGCAGCGTCCTGAGTGCAGATACGCAGTATTTT.

This clonotype was seen more than once but under ten times. The junction departs from the called germline gene at one end, perhaps through a read error. The J gene is TRBJ2-5, the V gene TRBV6-6; TRBD1 matches 9 bases. The CDR3 extends over 11 amino acids. The germline V gene encodes CDR1 MNHNY and CDR2 SVGAGI (reference sequence). The CDR3 DNA reads as TGTGCCAGCAGTACCGACAGGGGGTTAGACTTC. The encoded protein is CASSTDRGLDF.

This chain connects TRBV6-2 or TRBV6-3 to TRBJ2-5; D unresolved. V was clipped by 6 bases and J by 0 bases, with 8 bases between them. This CDR3 spans 13 amino acids. Germline CDR1 and CDR2: MNHEY and SVGEGT. The CDR3 DNA is TGTGCCAGCAGCCAAGTGTACCAAGAGACCCAGTACTTC. Amino acid sequence: CASSQVYQETQYF.

The table lists this clonotype with a few counts. The V call is TRBV10-3, the J call TRBJ2-2, with D possibly matching TRBD1 (6 bases). This CDR3 contains 16 residues. Germline CDR1 ENHRY, CDR2 SYGVKD. Trimming removed 2 bases from V and 0 bases from J, with 10 bases in between. The CDR3 loop reads CAISEAGAANTGELFF. In DNA, the CDR3 is TGTGCCATCAGTGAGGCAGGGGCTGCGAACACCGGGGAGCTGTTTTTT.

The chain uses TRBV20-1 and TRBJ1-2; 8 bases are a match to TRBD1. This CDR3 is 14 amino acids long. Germline-derived CDR1 and CDR2 are DFQATT and SNEGSKA (reference sequence). V was pared by 3 bases and J by 7 bases, with 10 bases of the junction left unmatched. The CDR3 DNA reads as TGCAGTGCTAGTCTCGGACAGGGCGGTGGTGGCTACACCTTC. This translates into CSASLGQGGGGYTF.

Only a few counts were recorded for this clonotype. This chain uses TRBV6-5 with TRBJ2-2; D might be TRBD2 (5 bases). The germline V gene encodes CDR1 MNHEY and CDR2 SVGAGI. The CDR3 has 15 amino acids. Between the trimmed V and J ends, which lost 2 bases and 7 bases, there was a span of 14 bases. The CDR3, as DNA: TGTGCCAGCAGTTACCAACGGACTCGGGTCGGGGAGCTGTTTTTT. Its translation is CASSYQRTRVGELFF.